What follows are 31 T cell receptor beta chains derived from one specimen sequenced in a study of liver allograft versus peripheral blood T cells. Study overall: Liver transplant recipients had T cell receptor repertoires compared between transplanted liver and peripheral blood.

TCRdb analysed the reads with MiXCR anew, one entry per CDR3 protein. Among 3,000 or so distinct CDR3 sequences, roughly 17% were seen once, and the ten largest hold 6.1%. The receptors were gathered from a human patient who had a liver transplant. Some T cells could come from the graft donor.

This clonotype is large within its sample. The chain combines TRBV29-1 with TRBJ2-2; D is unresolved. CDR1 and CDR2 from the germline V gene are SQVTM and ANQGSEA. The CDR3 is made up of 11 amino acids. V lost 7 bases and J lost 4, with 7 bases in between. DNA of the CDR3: TGCAGCGCCGGACGCACCGGGGAGCTGTTTTTT. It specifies CSAGRTGELFF.

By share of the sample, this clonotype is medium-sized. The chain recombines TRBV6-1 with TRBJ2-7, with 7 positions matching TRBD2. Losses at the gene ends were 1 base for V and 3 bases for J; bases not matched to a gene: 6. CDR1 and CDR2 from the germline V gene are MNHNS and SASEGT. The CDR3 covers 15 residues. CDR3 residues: CASSEVWAGDYEQYF. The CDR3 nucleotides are TGTGCCAGCAGTGAAGTTTGGGCGGGAGACTACGAGCAGTACTTC.

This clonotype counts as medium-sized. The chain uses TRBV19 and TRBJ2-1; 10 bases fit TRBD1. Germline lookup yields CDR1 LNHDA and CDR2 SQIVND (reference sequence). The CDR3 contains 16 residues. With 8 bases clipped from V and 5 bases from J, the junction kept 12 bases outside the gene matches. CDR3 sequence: CASRDPGQGIHNEQFF. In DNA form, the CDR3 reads TGTGCCAGTCGAGACCCGGGACAGGGGATCCACAATGAGCAGTTCTTC. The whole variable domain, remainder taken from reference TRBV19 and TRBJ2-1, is DGGITQSPKYLFRKEGQNVTLSCEQNLNHDAMYWYRQDPGQGLRLIYYSQIVNDFQKGDIAEGYSVSREKKESFPLTVTSAQKNPTAFYLCASRDPGQGIHNEQFFGPGTRLTVL.

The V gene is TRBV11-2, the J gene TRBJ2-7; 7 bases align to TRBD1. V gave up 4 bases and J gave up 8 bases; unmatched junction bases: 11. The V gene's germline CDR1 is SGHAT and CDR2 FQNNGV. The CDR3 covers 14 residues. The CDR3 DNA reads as TGTGCCAGCAGCTCCGCCGGGACAGTTACGAAGCAGTACTTC. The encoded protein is CASSSAGTVTKQYF.

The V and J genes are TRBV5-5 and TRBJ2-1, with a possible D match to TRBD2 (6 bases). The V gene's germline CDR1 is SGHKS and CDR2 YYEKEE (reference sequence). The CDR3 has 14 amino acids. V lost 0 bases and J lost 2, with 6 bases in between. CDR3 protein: CASSLGEAYNEQFF. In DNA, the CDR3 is TGTGCCAGCAGCTTGGGGGAGGCCTACAATGAGCAGTTCTTC.

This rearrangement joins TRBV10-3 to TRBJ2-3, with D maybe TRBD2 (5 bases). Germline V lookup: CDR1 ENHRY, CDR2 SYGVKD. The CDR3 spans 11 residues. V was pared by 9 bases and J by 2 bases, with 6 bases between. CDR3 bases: TGTGCCATTCTAGCCACAGATACGCAGTATTTT. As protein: CAILATDTQYF.

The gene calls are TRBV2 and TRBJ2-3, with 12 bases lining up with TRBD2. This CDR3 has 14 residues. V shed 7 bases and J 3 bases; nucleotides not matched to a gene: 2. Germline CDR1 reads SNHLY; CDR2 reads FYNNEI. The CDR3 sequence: CASTSGRETDTQYF. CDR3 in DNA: TGTGCCAGCACTAGCGGGAGGGAAACAGATACGCAGTATTTT.

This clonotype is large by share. The CDR3 protein is CASSPGDDQPQHF. As DNA, the CDR3 is TGTGCCAGCTCACCGGGCGATGATCAGCCCCAGCATTTT. This rearrangement joins TRBV18 to TRBJ1-5; no clear D. Per germline, CDR1 KGHSH and CDR2 LQKENI. There are 13 residues in the CDR3. The V and J ends lost 3 bases and 5 bases respectively, with 8 bases between them.

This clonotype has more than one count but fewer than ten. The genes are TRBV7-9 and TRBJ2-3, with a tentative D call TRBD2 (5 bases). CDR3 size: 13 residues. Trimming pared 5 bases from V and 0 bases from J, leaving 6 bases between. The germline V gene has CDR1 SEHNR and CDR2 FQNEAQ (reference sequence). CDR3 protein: CASSRGSTDTQYF. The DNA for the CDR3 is TGTGCCAGCAGCCGAGGGAGCACAGATACGCAGTATTTT.

CDR3 sequence: CASSLIRGSAEQYF. The CDR3 nucleotides are TGCGCCAGCAGTCTGATTCGGGGCTCGGCCGAGCAGTACTTC. This chain links TRBV5-1 with TRBJ2-7, with D perhaps assigned TRBD1 or TRBD2 (5 bases each). Germline CDR1 SGHRS, CDR2 YFSETQ. The CDR3 covers 14 residues. Deletions cut 5 bases from V and 6 bases from J, with 18 bases between.

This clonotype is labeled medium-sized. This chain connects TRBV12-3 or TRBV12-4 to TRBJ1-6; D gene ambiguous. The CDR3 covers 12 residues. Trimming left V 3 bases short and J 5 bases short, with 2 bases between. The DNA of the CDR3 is TGTGCCAGCAGTTTTCATAATTCACCCCTCCACTTT. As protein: CASSFHNSPLHF.

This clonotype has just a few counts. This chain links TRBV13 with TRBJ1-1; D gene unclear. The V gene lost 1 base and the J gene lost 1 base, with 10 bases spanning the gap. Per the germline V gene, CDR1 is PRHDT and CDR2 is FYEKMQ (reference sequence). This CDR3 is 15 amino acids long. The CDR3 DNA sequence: TGTGCCAGCAGCTTAGAATTTGGGGAGAACACTGAAGCTTTCTTT. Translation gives CASSLEFGENTEAFF.

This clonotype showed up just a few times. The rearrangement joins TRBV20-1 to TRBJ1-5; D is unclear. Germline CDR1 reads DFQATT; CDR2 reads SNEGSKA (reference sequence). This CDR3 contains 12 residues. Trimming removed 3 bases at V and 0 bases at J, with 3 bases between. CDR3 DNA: TGCAGTGCTAGCCATAGCAATCAGCCCCAGCATTTT. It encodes CSASHSNQPQHF.

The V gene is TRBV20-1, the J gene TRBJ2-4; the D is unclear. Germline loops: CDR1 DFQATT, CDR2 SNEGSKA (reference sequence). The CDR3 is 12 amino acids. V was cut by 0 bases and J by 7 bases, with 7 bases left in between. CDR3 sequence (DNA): TGCAGTGCTAGAGACCTGGGGAACATTCAGTACTTC. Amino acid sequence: CSARDLGNIQYF.

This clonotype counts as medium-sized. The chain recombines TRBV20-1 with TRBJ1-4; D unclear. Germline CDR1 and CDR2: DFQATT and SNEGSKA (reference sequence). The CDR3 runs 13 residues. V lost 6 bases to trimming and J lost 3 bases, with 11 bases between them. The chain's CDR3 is CSAPELANEKLFF. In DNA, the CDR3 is TGCAGTGCCCCGGAGTTGGCTAATGAAAAACTGTTTTTT.

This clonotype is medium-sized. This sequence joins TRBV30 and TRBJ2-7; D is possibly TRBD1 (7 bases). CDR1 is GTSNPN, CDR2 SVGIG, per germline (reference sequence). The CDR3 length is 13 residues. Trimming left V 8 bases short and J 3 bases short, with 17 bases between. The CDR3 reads CARGGQGGYEQYF. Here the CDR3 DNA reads TGTGCCCGGGGCGGGCAGGGGGGCTACGAGCAGTACTTC. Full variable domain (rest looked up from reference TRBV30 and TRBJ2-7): SQTIHQWPATLVQPVGSPLSLECTVEGTSNPNLYWYRQAAGRGLQLLFYSVGIGQISSEVPQNLSASRPQDRQFILSSKKLLLSDSGFYLCARGGQGGYEQYFGPGTRLTVT.

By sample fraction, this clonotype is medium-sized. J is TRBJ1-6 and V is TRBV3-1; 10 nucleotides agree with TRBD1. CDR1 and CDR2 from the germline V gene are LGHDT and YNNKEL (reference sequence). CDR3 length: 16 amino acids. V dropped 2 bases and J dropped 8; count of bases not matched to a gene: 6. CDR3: CASSQYGTGEYSPLHF. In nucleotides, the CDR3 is TGTGCCAGCAGCCAATACGGGACAGGGGAATATTCACCCCTCCACTTT.

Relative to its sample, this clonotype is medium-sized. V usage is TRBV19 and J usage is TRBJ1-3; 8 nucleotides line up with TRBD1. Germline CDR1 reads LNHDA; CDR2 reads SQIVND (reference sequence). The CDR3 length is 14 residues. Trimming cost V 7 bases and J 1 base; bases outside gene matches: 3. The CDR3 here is CASIRQGSGNTIYF. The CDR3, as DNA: TGTGCCAGTATTCGACAGGGGTCTGGAAACACCATATATTTT.

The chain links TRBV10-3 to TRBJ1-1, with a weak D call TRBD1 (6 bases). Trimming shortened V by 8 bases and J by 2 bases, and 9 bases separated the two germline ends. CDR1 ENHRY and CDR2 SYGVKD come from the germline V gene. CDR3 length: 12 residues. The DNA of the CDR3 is TGTGCCATCGGGGGCAGTAACACTGAAGCTTTCTTT. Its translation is CAIGGSNTEAFF.

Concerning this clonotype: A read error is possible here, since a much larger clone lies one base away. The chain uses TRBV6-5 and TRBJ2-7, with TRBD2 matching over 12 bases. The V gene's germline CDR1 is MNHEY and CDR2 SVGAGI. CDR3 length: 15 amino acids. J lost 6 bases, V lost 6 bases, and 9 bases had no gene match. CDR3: CASRPSGREWCEQYF. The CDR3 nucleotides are TGTGCCAGCAGACCTAGCGGGAGGGAGTGGTGCGAGCAGTACTTC.

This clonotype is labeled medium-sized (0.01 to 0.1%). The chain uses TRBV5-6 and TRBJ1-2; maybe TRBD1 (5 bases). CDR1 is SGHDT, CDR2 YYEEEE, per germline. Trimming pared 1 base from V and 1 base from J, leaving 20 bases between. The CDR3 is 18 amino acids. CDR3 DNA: TGTGCCAGCAGCTTGTTTGGGCAGGGTGGGGCGATTAACTATGGCTACACCTTC. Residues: CASSLFGQGGAINYGYTF. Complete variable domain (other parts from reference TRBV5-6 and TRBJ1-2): DAGVTQSPTHLIKTRGQQVTLRCSPKSGHDTVSWYQQALGQGPQFIFQYYEEEERQRGNFPDRFSGHQFPNYSSELNVNALLLGDSALYLCASSLFGQGGAINYGYTFGSGTRLTVV.

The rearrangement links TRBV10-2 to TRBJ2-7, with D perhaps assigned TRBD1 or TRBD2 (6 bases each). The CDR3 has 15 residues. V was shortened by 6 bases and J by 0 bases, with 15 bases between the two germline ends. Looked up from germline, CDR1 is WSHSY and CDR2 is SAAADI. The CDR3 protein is CASRITGAPSYEQYF. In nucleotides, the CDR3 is TGCGCCAGCAGGATAACGGGGGCCCCCTCCTACGAGCAGTACTTC.

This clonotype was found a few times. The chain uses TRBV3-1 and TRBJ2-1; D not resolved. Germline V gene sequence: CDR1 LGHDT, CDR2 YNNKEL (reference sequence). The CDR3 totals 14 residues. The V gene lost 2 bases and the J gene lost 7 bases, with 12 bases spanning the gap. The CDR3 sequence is CASSQSLGNNEQFF. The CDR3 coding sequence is TGTGCCAGCAGCCAATCGCTGGGGAATAATGAGCAGTTCTTC.

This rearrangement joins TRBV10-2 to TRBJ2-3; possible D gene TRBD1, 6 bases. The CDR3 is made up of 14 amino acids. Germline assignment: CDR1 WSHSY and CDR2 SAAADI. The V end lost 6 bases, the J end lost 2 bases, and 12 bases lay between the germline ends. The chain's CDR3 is CASRADSYTDTQYF. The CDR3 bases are TGCGCCAGCAGAGCGGACAGCTACACAGATACGCAGTATTTT.

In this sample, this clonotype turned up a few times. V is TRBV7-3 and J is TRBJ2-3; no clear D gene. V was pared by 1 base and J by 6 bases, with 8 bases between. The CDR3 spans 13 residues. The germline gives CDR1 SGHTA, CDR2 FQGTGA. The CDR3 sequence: CASSLIGPDTQYF. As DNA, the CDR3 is TGTGCCAGCAGCTTAATTGGTCCGGATACGCAGTATTTT.

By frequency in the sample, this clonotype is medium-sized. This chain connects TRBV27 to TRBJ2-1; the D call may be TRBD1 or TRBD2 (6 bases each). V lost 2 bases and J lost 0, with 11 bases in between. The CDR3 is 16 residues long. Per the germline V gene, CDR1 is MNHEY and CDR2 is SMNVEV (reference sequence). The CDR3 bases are TGTGCCAGCAGTTTACGGGGGCAGAGCTCCTACAATGAGCAGTTCTTC. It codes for CASSLRGQSSYNEQFF.

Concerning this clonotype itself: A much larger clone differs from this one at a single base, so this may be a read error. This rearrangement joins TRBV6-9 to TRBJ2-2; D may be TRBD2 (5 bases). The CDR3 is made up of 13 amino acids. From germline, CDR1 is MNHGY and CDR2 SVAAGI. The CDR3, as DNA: TGCGGCGTGCGGGTTAGCATGGCCGGGGAGCTGTTTTTT. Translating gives CGVRVSMAGELFF.

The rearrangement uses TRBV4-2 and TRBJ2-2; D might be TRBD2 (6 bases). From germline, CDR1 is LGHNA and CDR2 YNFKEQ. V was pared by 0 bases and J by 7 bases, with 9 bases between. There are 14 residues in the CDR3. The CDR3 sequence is CASSQEFSGGELFF. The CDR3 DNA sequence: TGTGCCAGCAGCCAAGAGTTTAGCGGCGGGGAGCTGTTTTTT.

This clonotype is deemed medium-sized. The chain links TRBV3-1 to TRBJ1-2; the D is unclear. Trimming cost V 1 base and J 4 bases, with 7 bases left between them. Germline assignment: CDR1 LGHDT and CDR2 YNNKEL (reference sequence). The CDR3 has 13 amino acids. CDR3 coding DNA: TGTGCCAGCAGCCAAGGCCAGGTCTATGGCTACACCTTC. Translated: CASSQGQVYGYTF.

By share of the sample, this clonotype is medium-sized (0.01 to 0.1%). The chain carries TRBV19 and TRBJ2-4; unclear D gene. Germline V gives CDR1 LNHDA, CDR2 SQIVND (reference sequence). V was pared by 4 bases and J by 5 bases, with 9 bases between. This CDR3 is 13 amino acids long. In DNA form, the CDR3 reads TGTGCCAGTAGTAAATTAGACCAAAACATTCAGTACTTC. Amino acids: CASSKLDQNIQYF.

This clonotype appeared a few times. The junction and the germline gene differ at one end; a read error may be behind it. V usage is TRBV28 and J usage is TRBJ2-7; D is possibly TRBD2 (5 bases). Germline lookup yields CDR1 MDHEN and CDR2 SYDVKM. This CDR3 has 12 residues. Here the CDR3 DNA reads TGTGCCAGCAGTGGTACCAGGAGACACGGGGACTTC. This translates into CASSGTRRHGDF.